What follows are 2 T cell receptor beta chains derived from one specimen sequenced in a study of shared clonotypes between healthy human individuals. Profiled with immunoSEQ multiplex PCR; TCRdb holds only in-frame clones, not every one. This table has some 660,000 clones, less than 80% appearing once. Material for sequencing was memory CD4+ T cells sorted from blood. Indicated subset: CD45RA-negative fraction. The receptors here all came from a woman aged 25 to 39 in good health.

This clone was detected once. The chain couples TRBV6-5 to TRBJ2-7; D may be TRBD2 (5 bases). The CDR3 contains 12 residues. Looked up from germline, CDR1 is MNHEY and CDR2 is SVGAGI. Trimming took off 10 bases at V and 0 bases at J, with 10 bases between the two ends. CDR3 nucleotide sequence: TGTGCCACCGCGGGTTTCTCCTACGAGCAGTACTTC. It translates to CATAGFSYEQYF.

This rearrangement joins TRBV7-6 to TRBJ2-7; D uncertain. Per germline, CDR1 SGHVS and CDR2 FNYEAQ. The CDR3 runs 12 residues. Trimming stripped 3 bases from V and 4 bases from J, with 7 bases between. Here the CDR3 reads CASSLVSYEQYF. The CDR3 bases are TGTGCCAGCAGCTTGGTCAGTTACGAGCAGTACTTC.